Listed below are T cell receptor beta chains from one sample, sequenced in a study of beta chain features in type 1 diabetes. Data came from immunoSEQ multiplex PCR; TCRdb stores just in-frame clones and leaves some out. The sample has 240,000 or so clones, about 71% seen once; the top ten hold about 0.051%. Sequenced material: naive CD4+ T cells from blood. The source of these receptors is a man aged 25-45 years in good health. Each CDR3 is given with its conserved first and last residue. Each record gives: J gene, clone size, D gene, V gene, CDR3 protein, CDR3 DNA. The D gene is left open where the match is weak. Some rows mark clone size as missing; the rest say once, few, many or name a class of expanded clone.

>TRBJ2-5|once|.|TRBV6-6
CASSSPRDSGTQYF
TGTGCCAGCAGTTCCCCACGCGACTCGGGGACCCAGTACTTC
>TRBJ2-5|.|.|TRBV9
CASSVATGETQYF
TGTGCCAGCAGCGTAGCTACGGGAGAGACCCAGTACTTC
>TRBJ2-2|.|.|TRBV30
CAWSVWSTGELFF
TGTGCCTGGAGTGTGTGGAGCACCGGGGAGCTGTTTTTT
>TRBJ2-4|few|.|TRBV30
CAWQSGTVAKNIQYF
TGTGCCTGGCAGTCTGGGACTGTAGCCAAAAACATTCAGTACTTC
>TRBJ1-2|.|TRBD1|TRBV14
CASSQTPGQGAVGYTF
TGTGCCAGCAGCCAGACCCCGGGACAGGGGGCAGTAGGCTACACCTTC
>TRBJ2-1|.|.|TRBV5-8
CASSSFLVSTSYNEQFF
TGTGCCAGCAGCTCGTTCTTAGTTAGCACCTCCTACAATGAGCAGTTCTTC
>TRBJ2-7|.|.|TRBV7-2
CASSLSYEQYF
TGTGCCAGCAGCTTAAGCTACGAGCAGTACTTC
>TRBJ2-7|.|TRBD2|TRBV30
CACVPGLASYEQYF
TGTGCCTGTGTGCCGGGACTAGCTTCCTACGAGCAGTACTTC
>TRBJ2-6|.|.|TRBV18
CASSPGRTSGANVLTF
TGTGCCAGCTCCCCCGGACGGACTTCTGGGGCCAACGTCCTGACTTTC
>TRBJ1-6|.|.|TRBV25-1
CASSNGDAYNSPLHF
TGTGCCAGCAGTAATGGGGACGCCTATAATTCACCCCTCCACTTT
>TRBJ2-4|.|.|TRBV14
CASGQYKNIQYF
TGTGCCAGTGGACAGTACAAAAACATTCAGTACTTC
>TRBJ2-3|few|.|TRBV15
CATSRAPREPDTQYF
TGTGCCACCAGCAGAGCCCCCAGAGAGCCAGATACGCAGTATTTT
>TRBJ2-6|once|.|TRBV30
CAWSQGSGANVLTF
TGTGCCTGGAGTCAGGGCTCTGGGGCCAACGTCCTGACTTTC
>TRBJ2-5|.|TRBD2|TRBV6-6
CASSSLAGTGETQYF
TGTGCCAGCAGTTCTTTAGCGGGCACCGGAGAGACCCAGTACTTC
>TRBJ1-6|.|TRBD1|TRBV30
CAWSSPGQGRSPLHF
TGTGCCTGGAGTTCTCCGGGACAGGGTCGTTCACCCCTCCACTTT
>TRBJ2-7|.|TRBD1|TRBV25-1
CASTEGQGHSDEQYF
TGTGCCAGCACGGAGGGACAGGGACATAGCGACGAGCAGTACTTC
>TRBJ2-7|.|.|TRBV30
CAWSVQVTSYEQYF
TGTGCCTGGAGTGTGCAGGTGACCTCCTACGAGCAGTACTTC
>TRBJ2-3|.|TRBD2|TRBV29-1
CSGTSGAGAPTDTQYF
TGCAGCGGTACCAGCGGGGCGGGAGCCCCCACAGATACGCAGTATTTT
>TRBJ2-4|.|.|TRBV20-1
CSVILANIQYF
TGCAGTGTCATACTTGCGAACATTCAGTACTTC
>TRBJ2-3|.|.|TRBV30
CAWIRGTRLDTQYF
TGTGCCTGGATTCGGGGGACGCGATTAGATACGCAGTATTTT
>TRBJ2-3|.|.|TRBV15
CATSRDLAGTDTQYF
TGTGCCACCAGCAGAGATTTAGCCGGCACAGATACGCAGTATTTT
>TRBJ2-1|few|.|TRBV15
CATSRDWPSGGHEQFF
TGTGCCACCAGCAGAGATTGGCCCTCCGGAGGTCATGAGCAGTTCTTC
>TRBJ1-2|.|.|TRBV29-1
CSVALGTENYGYTF
TGCAGCGTAGCCCTCGGGACGGAAAACTATGGCTACACCTTC
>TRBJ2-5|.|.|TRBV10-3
CAISEPRGAETQYF
TGTGCCATCAGTGAGCCACGGGGGGCAGAGACCCAGTACTTC
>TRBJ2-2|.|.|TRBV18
CASSPTGFTGELFF
TGTGCCAGCTCACCCACCGGATTCACCGGGGAGCTGTTTTTT
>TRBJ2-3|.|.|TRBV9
CASSVKARGTSTDTQYF
TGTGCCAGCAGTGTCAAGGCCCGGGGAACTAGCACAGATACGCAGTATTTT
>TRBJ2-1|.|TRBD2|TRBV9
CASSVAAGTSAKYNEQFF
TGTGCCAGCAGCGTAGCTGCGGGGACTAGCGCAAAATACAATGAGCAGTTCTTC
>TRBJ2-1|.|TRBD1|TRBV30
CAWSSDRDQFF
TGTGCCTGGTCATCCGACAGGGACCAGTTCTTC
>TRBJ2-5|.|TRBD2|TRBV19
CASTTGTSVKTQYF
TGTGCCAGTACCACTGGGACTAGCGTAAAGACCCAGTACTTC
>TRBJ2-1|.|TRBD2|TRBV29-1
CSVALMARTSSRGEQFF
TGCAGCGTTGCCCTGATGGCCCGGACTAGTTCCCGAGGTGAGCAGTTCTTC
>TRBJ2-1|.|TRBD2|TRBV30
CAWNQKGTSLSNEQFF
TGTGCCTGGAACCAGAAGGGGACTAGCTTAAGCAATGAGCAGTTCTTC
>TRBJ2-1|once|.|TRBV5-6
CASSHYNEQFF
TGTGCCAGCAGCCATTACAATGAGCAGTTCTTC
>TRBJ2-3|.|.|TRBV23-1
CAVKWGTWPHTQYF
TGCGCCGTAAAATGGGGGACCTGGCCTCATACGCAGTATTTT
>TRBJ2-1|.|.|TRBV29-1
CSVVIRYSYNGQFF
TGCAGCGTTGTAATTCGGTACTCATACAATGGGCAGTTCTTC
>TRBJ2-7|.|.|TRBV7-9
CASSPRDGGEAYEQYF
TGTGCCAGCAGCCCCCGGGACGGAGGTGAGGCCTACGAGCAGTACTTC
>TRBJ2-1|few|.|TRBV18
CASSTQGKDNEQFF
TGTGCCAGCTCAACTCAGGGGAAAGACAATGAGCAGTTCTTC
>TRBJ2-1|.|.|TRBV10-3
CAISGRGPLDEQQFF
TGTGCCATCAGCGGGAGAGGACCATTGGACGAACAGCAGTTCTTC
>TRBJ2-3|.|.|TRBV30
CAWSFSADTQYF
TGTGCCTGGAGTTTTAGCGCAGATACGCAGTATTTT
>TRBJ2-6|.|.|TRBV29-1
CSVERGANVLTF
TGCAGCGTTGAAAGGGGGGCCAACGTCCTGACTTTC
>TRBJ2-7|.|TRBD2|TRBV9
CASSGLAGVPYEQYF
TGTGCCAGCAGCGGACTAGCGGGGGTTCCCTACGAGCAGTACTTC
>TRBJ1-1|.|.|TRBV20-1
CSAKGVPEAFF
TGCAGTGCAAAGGGTGTCCCTGAAGCTTTCTTT
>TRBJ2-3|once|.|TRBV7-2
CASSLWGSTDTQYF
TGTGCCAGCAGCTTATGGGGTAGCACAGATACGCAGTATTTT
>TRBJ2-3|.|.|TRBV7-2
CASSSPNTDTQYF
TGTGCCAGCAGCTCCCCGAACACAGATACGCAGTATTTT
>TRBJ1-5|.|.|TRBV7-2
CASSSGVGQPQHF
TGTGCCAGCAGCTCGGGGGTGGGTCAGCCCCAGCATTTT
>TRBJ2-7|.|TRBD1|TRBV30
CAWSRDRGYEQYF
TGTGCCTGGAGTAGGGACAGGGGCTACGAGCAGTACTTC
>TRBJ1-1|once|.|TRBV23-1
CASSLQAHLNTEAFF
TGCGCCAGCAGTCTCCAGGCTCATCTGAACACTGAAGCTTTCTTT
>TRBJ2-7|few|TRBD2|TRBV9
CASSVTSGYSYEQYF
TGTGCCAGCAGCGTAACTAGCGGGTATTCCTACGAGCAGTACTTC
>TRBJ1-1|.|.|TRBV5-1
CASSLGGTPLSMAFF
TGCGCCAGCAGCTTGGGTGGGACACCGCTCTCCATGGCTTTCTTT
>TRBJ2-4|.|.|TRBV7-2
CASSLEQGPKNIQYF
TGTGCCAGCAGCTTAGAGCAGGGTCCCAAAAACATTCAGTACTTC
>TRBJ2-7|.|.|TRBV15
CATSRVAELGLLYF
TGTGCCACCAGCAGAGTTGCTGAGTTGGGGCTGTTATACTTC
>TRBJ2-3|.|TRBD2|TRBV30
CAWRAGVVDTQYF
TGTGCCTGGAGGGCGGGGGTAGTAGATACGCAGTATTTT
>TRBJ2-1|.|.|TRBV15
CATSRDPGLLTYNEQFF
TGTGCCACCAGCAGAGACCCGGGCCTACTTACCTACAATGAGCAGTTCTTC
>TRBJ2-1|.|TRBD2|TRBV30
CAWSPLSAGGRNEQFF
TGTGCCTGGAGCCCACTTAGTGCGGGAGGACGGAATGAGCAGTTCTTC
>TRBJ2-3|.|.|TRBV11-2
CASSLEVQGSLTDTQYF
TGTGCCAGCAGCTTAGAGGTCCAGGGGAGCCTCACAGATACGCAGTATTTT
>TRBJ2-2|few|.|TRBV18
CASSPDTVVTGELFF
TGTGCCAGCTCACCGGACACAGTCGTCACCGGGGAGCTGTTTTTT